This T cell receptor (beta chain) was sequenced during a study of Ad26.COV2.S vaccination and SARS-CoV-2 variants. Study-level findings and limits: Total T cell responses may have been underestimated by the TCR breadth and depth analyses.

Trimming pared 4 bases from V and 4 bases from J, leaving 21 bases between. The germline gives CDR1 SGHRS, CDR2 YFSETQ. The CDR3 runs 17 residues. The method was immunoSEQ multiplex PCR; TCRdb's version includes in-frame clones alone and lacks a portion of them. The data show hundreds of thousands of clones, with about 89% seen just once and approximately 3.3% held by the top ten. Specified treatment: roughly 18 received Ad26.COV2.S at low or high dose, single or two shots; about 5 received placebo; per-sample allocation not given. Material that was analyzed had been drawn on day 63 after the first vaccine or placebo injection. This clone was seen just once. Its antigen is undetermined.

The receptor's source is a person aged 18-65 years who received the Ad26.COV2.S COVID-19 vaccine or a placebo. This sample comprised peripheral blood, obtained in a trial of Ad26.COV2.S vaccine versus placebo. The rearrangement uses TRBV5-1 and TRBJ2-1, with a weak D call TRBD1 (5 bases). The CDR3 protein is CASSPGTTQGRYNEQFF. DNA for the CDR3: TGCGCCAGCAGCCCAGGAACCACGCAGGGCCGGTACAATGAGCAGTTCTTC. The full variable domain, with the rest looked up from reference TRBV5-1 and TRBJ2-1, is KAGVTQTPRYLIKTRGQQVTLSCSPISGHRSVSWYQQTPGQGLQFLFEYFSETQRNKGNFPGRFSGRQFSNSRSEMNVSTLELGDSALYLCASSPGTTQGRYNEQFFGPGTRLTVL.